These 21 T cell receptor beta chains came from one sample sequenced in a study of cytomegalovirus exposure and HLA in healthy donors. The PCR contained 60 Vbeta and 13 Jbeta primers. The data were produced by immunoSEQ multiplex PCR, yet TCRdb's version contains in-frame clones alone and is incomplete. The listing records around 64,000 clones. Sequenced sample: PBMCs. The receptors here all came from a female donor in good health and CMV-seropositive.

The CDR3 spells CASSLAGQGINEQFF. As DNA, the CDR3 is TGTGCCAGCAGCTTGGCGGGACAGGGGATCAATGAGCAGTTCTTC. V usage is TRBV5-5 and J usage is TRBJ2-1, with TRBD1 matching over 10 bases. The CDR3 consists of 15 residues. Germline-derived CDR1 and CDR2 are SGHKS and YYEKEE (reference sequence). The trim removed 0 bases at V and 6 bases at J, leaving 3 bases unmatched. Drawing the rest from reference TRBV5-5 and TRBJ2-1, the complete variable domain is DAGVTQSPTHLIKTRGQQVTLRCSPISGHKSVSWYQQVLGQGPQFIFQYYEKEERGRGNFPDRFSARQFPNYSSELNVNALLLGDSALYLCASSLAGQGINEQFFGPGTRLTVL.

The CDR3 region is CASSQSGDRATYGYTF. In DNA, the CDR3 is TGCGCCAGCAGTCAATCGGGGGACAGGGCAACCTATGGCTACACCTTC. This sequence joins TRBV23-1 and TRBJ1-2; 9 bases match TRBD1. TRBV23-1 belongs to the ORF category, with a function that is uncertain. CDR3 length: 16 residues. With 0 bases clipped from V and 4 bases from J, the junction kept 6 bases outside the gene matches.

This chain uses TRBV5-1 with TRBJ2-7; 10 bases are a match to TRBD2. J gave up 4 bases and V 1 base, and 2 bases lay outside the gene matches. Germline CDR1 SGHRS, CDR2 YFSETQ. This CDR3 is built from 14 residues. The CDR3 sequence is CASSLTSGKYEQYF. The CDR3 DNA follows: TGCGCCAGCAGCTTGACTAGCGGGAAATACGAGCAGTACTTC.

The chain combines TRBV13 with TRBJ1-6; D gene ambiguous. The V and J ends lost 6 bases and 10 bases respectively, with 16 bases between them. Germline CDR1 and CDR2: PRHDT and FYEKMQ (reference sequence). The length of the CDR3 is 14 residues. CDR3 nucleotide sequence: TGTGCCAGCAGGCGCCGAGAGGATTCGTCACCCCTCCACTTT. Residues: CASRRREDSSPLHF.

The V call is TRBV9, the J call TRBJ2-6; 7 bases are a match to TRBD2. The CDR3 sequence is 14 residues long. Germline assignment: CDR1 SGDLS and CDR2 YYNGEE. V lost 7 bases and J lost 1; bases outside the gene matches: 2. The CDR3 nucleotides are TGTGCCAGCGGGGGGGAATCTGGGGCCAACGTCCTGACTTTC. It translates to CASGGESGANVLTF.

The CDR3 coding sequence is TGTGCCAGCAGTGAGACAGGGCGGAATGAAAAACTGTTTTTT. This encodes CASSETGRNEKLFF. The rearrangement links TRBV6-1 to TRBJ1-4; the match to TRBD1 covers 7 bases. From germline, CDR1 is MNHNS and CDR2 SASEGT. This CDR3 has 14 amino acids. The V gene end was trimmed by 3 bases and the J gene end by 5 bases; junction bases not matched to a gene: 3.

This chain links TRBV30 with TRBJ2-1; D unclear. This CDR3 has 12 amino acids. Deletions cut 0 bases from V and 4 bases from J, with 4 bases between. Germline V gives CDR1 GTSNPN, CDR2 SVGIG (reference sequence). DNA for the CDR3: TGTGCCTGGAGTGTACAGTACAATGAGCAGTTCTTC. Residues: CAWSVQYNEQFF.

V is TRBV4-3 and J is TRBJ1-6; D is perhaps TRBD1 (5 bases). The V and J ends lost 0 bases and 6 bases respectively, with 18 bases between them. This CDR3 has 18 amino acids. Germline CDR1 and CDR2: LGHNA and YSLEER. The CDR3 DNA sequence: TGCGCCAGCAGCCAAGAGAGGTGGCAGGGTGTTAGTAATTCACCCCTCCACTTT. It yields the protein CASSQERWQGVSNSPLHF.

V is TRBV6-5 and J is TRBJ1-2; D may be TRBD1 (6 bases). Trimming took 4 bases from V and 4 from J, leaving 13 bases between them. Germline CDR1 is MNHEY and CDR2 is SVGAGI. The CDR3 totals 14 residues. Written as DNA, the CDR3 is TGTGCCAGCAGTTCTGCCCGAGGGGGCTATGGCTACACCTTC. Amino acid sequence: CASSSARGGYGYTF.

This sequence joins TRBV6-4 and TRBJ2-3; no clear D. Looked up from germline, CDR1 is MRHNA and CDR2 is SNTAGT. The CDR3 loop spans 15 amino acids. The V and J ends lost 4 bases and 2 bases respectively, with 13 bases between them. The CDR3 region is CASSAQANPTDTQYF. The CDR3, as DNA: TGTGCCAGCAGTGCTCAGGCGAACCCCACAGATACGCAGTATTTT.

The gene calls are TRBV4-2 and TRBJ2-5, with 14 bases matching TRBD2. The CDR3 totals 17 residues. Germline V CDR1 and CDR2: LGHNA, YNFKEQ. The junction had 10 bases not matched to a gene; V was cut back by 4 bases and J by 6 bases. The CDR3 region is CASSPNPGLAGVKTQYF. CDR3 nucleotide sequence: TGTGCCAGCAGCCCGAACCCGGGACTAGCGGGGGTTAAGACCCAGTACTTC.

The chain is built from TRBV6-1 and TRBJ1-2; the D gene is possibly TRBD1 (6 bases). The CDR3 runs 14 residues. In germline, CDR1 is MNHNS, CDR2 SASEGT. Trimming left V 6 bases short and J 6 bases short, with 17 bases between. CDR3 nucleotide sequence: TGTGCCAGCAGCTTGGAGTGGGCAGGGGATGGCTACACCTTC. Its protein is CASSLEWAGDGYTF.

The V and J genes are TRBV14 and TRBJ2-7; D remains unclear. CDR1 is SGHDN and CDR2 is FVKESK in the germline V gene. CDR3 length: 14 residues. V lost 0 bases to trimming and J lost 0 bases, with 6 bases between them. CDR3 loop: CASSQDLSSYEQYF. The CDR3 nucleotides are TGTGCCAGCAGCCAAGACCTGAGCTCCTACGAGCAGTACTTC.

The rearrangement uses TRBV5-1 and TRBJ1-2, with 7 bases fitting TRBD1. CDR3 size: 17 residues. Trimming cost V 3 bases and J 8 bases; bases outside gene matches: 19. CDR1 and CDR2 (germline): SGHRS, YFSETQ. The CDR3 sequence is CASSSRDSGLVGGGYTF. CDR3 nucleotides: TGCGCCAGCAGCTCCCGGGACAGCGGCCTGGTTGGTGGCGGCTACACCTTC.

The chain joins TRBV5-8 to TRBJ1-1, with D perhaps matching TRBD1 (5 bases). In germline, CDR1 is SGHTS, CDR2 YDEGEE. V lost 5 bases, J lost 1 base, and 9 bases lay in between. The CDR3 is 13 amino acids. The CDR3 nucleotides read TGTGCCAGCAGGTTGACAGCGAACACTGAAGCTTTCTTT. Encoded protein: CASRLTANTEAFF.

The chain links TRBV30 to TRBJ2-1; possibly TRBD1 for D (5 bases). Germline-derived CDR1 and CDR2 are GTSNPN and SVGIG (reference sequence). This CDR3 region has 14 residues. V was clipped by 0 bases and J by 7 bases, with 13 bases between them. The CDR3 is CAWSVIGRVNEQFF. CDR3 sequence (DNA): TGTGCCTGGAGTGTAATTGGCAGGGTAAATGAGCAGTTCTTC.

The chain employs TRBV4-2 and TRBJ2-7; 8 nucleotides agree with TRBD2. The V and J ends lost 1 base and 2 bases, in that order; junction bases with no gene match: 7. Germline V gene data show CDR1 as LGHNA and CDR2 as YNFKEQ. The CDR3 has 16 amino acids. CDR3 in DNA: TGTGCCAGCAGCCAAGTCTCGTCGGGGGGGGCCTACGAGCAGTACTTC. Amino acids: CASSQVSSGGAYEQYF.

V gene TRBV4-1 combines with J gene TRBJ2-5; the match to TRBD1 covers 7 bases. Germline V gives CDR1 MGHRA, CDR2 YSYEKL. V shed 3 bases, J shed 4 bases, and the junction held 5 bases outside the gene matches. The CDR3 has 14 residues. The CDR3 here is CASSQQGGRETQYF. DNA for the CDR3: TGCGCCAGCAGCCAGCAAGGGGGCCGAGAGACCCAGTACTTC.

As concerns this clone: Other nucleotide sequences in the sample specify the same CDR3. The chain employs TRBV4-3 and TRBJ2-6; maybe TRBD2 (6 bases). The CDR3 runs to 16 residues. Trimming cost V 0 bases and J 1 base, with 7 bases left between them. The germline gives CDR1 LGHNA, CDR2 YSLEER. The DNA of the CDR3 is TGCGCCAGCAGCCAAGACGCGGGGTCTGGGGCCAACGTCCTGACTTTC. Translation: CASSQDAGSGANVLTF.

This sequence joins TRBV4-3 and TRBJ1-1; 7 nucleotides align to TRBD1. The CDR3 consists of 16 residues. CDR1 is LGHNA, CDR2 YSLEER, per germline. J gave up 5 bases and V 4 bases, and 13 bases lay outside the gene matches. For the CDR3, the DNA is TGCGCCAGCAGCCCTTCGTACAGGGGCCTGGGAACTGAAGCTTTCTTT. Its translation: CASSPSYRGLGTEAFF.

The gene calls are TRBV13 and TRBJ1-6; weak D call: TRBD1 (6 bases). Trimming pared 5 bases from V and 9 bases from J, leaving 11 bases between. The CDR3 consists of 13 residues. The germline V gene has CDR1 PRHDT and CDR2 FYEKMQ (reference sequence). CDR3 protein: CASSLQGGSPLHF. In nucleotides, the CDR3 is TGTGCCAGCAGCCTACAGGGTGGTTCACCCCTCCACTTT.